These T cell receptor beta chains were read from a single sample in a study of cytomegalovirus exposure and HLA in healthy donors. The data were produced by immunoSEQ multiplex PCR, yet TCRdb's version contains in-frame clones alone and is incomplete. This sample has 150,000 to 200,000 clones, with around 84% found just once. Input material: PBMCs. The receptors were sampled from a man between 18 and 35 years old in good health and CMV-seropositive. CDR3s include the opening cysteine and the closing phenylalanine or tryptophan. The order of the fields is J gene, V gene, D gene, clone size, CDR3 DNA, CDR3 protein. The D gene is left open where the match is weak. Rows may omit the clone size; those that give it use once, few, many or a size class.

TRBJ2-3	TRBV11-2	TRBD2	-	TGTGCCAGCAGCTTGGAGTTTTGGGCCCCGGGAGGAGATACGCAGTATTTT	CASSLEFWAPGGDTQYF
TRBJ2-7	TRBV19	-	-	TGTGCCAGTAGTTTCGCTAGCTTTAGGTACGAGCAGTACTTC	CASSFASFRYEQYF
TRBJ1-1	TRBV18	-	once	TGTGCCAGCTCAAGTGCCAGGGAGAACACTGAAGCTTTCTTT	CASSSARENTEAFF
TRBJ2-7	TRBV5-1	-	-	TGCGCCAGCAGATTGTCAACAGACAGCTCCTACGAGCAGTACTTC	CASRLSTDSSYEQYF
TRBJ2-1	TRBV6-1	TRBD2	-	TGTGCCAGCAGGGCGGCGGGGGGCCACAACAATGAGCAGTTCTTC	CASRAAGGHNNEQFF
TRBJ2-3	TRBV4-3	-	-	TGCGCCAGCAGCCAAGAGAGACAGGCTACGCAGTATTTT	CASSQERQATQYF
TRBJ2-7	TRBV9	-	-	TGTGCCAGCAGCCCTCGGGACTTCACCTACGAGCAGTACTTC	CASSPRDFTYEQYF
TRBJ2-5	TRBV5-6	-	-	TGTGCCAGCAGCTCAGACTCGAGGGAGACCCAGTACTTC	CASSSDSRETQYF
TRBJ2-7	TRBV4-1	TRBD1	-	TGCGCCAGCAGCCAAGGGAACAGGGGGCTCTACGAGCAGTACTTC	CASSQGNRGLYEQYF
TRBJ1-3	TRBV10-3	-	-	TGTGCCATCAGGGACAGCGTTGGAAACACCATATATTTT	CAIRDSVGNTIYF
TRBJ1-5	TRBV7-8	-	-	TGTGCCAGCAGCTTAAGACGGGACTTCGTAGGGCAGCCCCAGCATTTT	CASSLRRDFVGQPQHF
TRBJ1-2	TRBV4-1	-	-	TGCGCCAGCAGCCAAGACCAGGCTCCGGCCAGTGGCTACACCTTC	CASSQDQAPASGYTF
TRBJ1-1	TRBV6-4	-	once	TGTGCCAGCAGTGAGCAGGGGAACACTGAAGCTTTCTTT	CASSEQGNTEAFF
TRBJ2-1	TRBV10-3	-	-	TGTGCCATCAGTGAGTCGGAGGGTGTCCCCTCCTACAATGAGCAGTTCTTC	CAISESEGVPSYNEQFF
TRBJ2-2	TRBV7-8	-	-	TGTGCCAGCAGCTTAGAACAGCAGGGCACCGGGGAGCTGTTTTTT	CASSLEQQGTGELFF
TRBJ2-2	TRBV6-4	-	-	TGTGCCAGCAGTGACCACGAGCACACCGGGGAGCTGTTTTTT	CASSDHEHTGELFF
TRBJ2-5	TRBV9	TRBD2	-	TGTGCCAGCAGCGTAGGGGGTAGCGGGGGGCAAGAGACCCAGTACTTC	CASSVGGSGGQETQYF
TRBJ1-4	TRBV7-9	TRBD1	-	TGTGCCAGCAGCTTGCGACAGGGTAATGAAAAACTGTTTTTT	CASSLRQGNEKLFF
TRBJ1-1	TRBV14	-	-	TGTGCCAGCAGCCTCCTAGAGAACACTGAAGCTTTCTTT	CASSLLENTEAFF
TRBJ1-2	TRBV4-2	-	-	TGTGCCAGCAGCCAAGATCGTACAGGGATGTCCTATGGCTACACCTTC	CASSQDRTGMSYGYTF
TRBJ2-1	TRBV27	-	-	TGTGCCAGCAGAAGCGGCTCCTACAATGAGCAGTTCTTC	CASRSGSYNEQFF
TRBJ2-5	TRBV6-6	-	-	TGTGCCAGCAGTTACGAAGGGGCGGTGCTCCAAGAGACCCAGTACTTC	CASSYEGAVLQETQYF
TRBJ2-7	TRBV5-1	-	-	TGCGCCAGCAGCCAAGAGTTGGGAGGAGGGGGGGGCGAGCAGTACTTC	CASSQELGGGGGEQYF
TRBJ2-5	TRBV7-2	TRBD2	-	TGTGCCAGCAGCTTAGATTTAGCGGGGGAGACCCAGTACTTC	CASSLDLAGETQYF
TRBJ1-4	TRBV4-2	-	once	TGTGCCAGCAGCCAAGAGGGGACGGGGGCAACTAATGAAAAACTGTTTTTT	CASSQEGTGATNEKLFF
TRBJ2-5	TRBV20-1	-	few	TGCAGTGCTATTGACAAGGAGACCCAGTACTTC	CSAIDKETQYF
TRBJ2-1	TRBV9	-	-	TGTGCCAGCAGCGTATCTCGACTGGCCTACAATGAGCAGTTCTTC	CASSVSRLAYNEQFF
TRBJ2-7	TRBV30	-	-	TGTGCCTGGAGTAACCGGGACACCAACGAGCAGTACTTC	CAWSNRDTNEQYF
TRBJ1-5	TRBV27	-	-	TGTGCCAGCAGGTTGGGCACGGGAGGCAATCAGCCCCAGCATTTT	CASRLGTGGNQPQHF
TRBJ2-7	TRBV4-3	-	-	TGCGCCAGCAGCCAAGAAAGGGGCTCCTACGAGCAGTACTTC	CASSQERGSYEQYF
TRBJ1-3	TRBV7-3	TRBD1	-	TGTGCCAGCAGCTTAACGGGGCGGGACAGGACATATTTT	CASSLTGRDRTYF
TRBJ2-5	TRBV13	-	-	TGTGCCAGCAGCTTAAAGCCCGCCTACCAAGAGACCCAGTACTTC	CASSLKPAYQETQYF
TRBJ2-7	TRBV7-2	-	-	TGTGCCAGCAGCTTCTACCGGGGGACCTACGAGCAGTACTTC	CASSFYRGTYEQYF
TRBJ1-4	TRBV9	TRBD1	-	TGTGCCAGCAGCCACACAGGGGCCCTTAATGAAAAACTGTTTTTT	CASSHTGALNEKLFF
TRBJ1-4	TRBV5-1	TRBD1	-	TGCGCCAGCAGCTTGGGACAGGGGGCTGCAACTAATGAAAAACTGTTTTTT	CASSLGQGAATNEKLFF
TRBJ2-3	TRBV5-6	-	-	TGTGCCAGCAGCTTGGGACGGGTGACAGATACGCAGTATTTT	CASSLGRVTDTQYF
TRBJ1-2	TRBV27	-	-	TGTGCCAGCAGTTTCTTCGGCGGCGGTGGCTACACCTTC	CASSFFGGGGYTF
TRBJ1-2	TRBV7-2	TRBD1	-	TGTGCCAGCAGCCCAGCGACAGGGAGAGCTAACTATGGCTACACCTTC	CASSPATGRANYGYTF
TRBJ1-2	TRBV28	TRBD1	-	TGTGCCAGCAGTTCCGGGACAGGGGGCCTGGGCGCCTATGGCTACACCTTC	CASSSGTGGLGAYGYTF
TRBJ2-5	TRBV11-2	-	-	TGTGCCAGCAGCTTAACGGGTCCTCTCCAAGAGACCCAGTACTTC	CASSLTGPLQETQYF
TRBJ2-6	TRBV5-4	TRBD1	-	TGTGCCAGCAGCGGGACAGCTGGGGCCAACGTCCTGACTTTC	CASSGTAGANVLTF
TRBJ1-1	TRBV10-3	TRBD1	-	TGTGCCATCAGAGGGACAGAAACGAACACTGAAGCTTTCTTT	CAIRGTETNTEAFF
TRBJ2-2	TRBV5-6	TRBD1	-	TGTGCCAGCAGCCGGACAGGAAACACCGGGGAGCTGTTTTTT	CASSRTGNTGELFF
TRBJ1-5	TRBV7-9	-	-	TGTGCCAGCAGCCTCGGGAATCAGCCCCAGCATTTT	CASSLGNQPQHF
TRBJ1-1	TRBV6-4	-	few	TGTGCCAGCAGTGACGGGAGGGGGGCTGAAGCTTTCTTT	CASSDGRGAEAFF
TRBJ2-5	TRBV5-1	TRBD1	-	TGCGCCAGCAGCTCTGGGACAGGGGATAAGGAGACCCAGTACTTC	CASSSGTGDKETQYF
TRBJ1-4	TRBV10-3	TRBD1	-	TGTGCCATCAGTGAAACAGGGGGCCGGGAAAAACTGTTTTTT	CAISETGGREKLFF
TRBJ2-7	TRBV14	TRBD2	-	TGTGCCAGCAGCCCCAGCGGGGACTACGAGCAGTACTTC	CASSPSGDYEQYF